This is a list of T cell receptor beta chains from one sample in a study of T cell changes during pregnancy in multiple sclerosis. Here immunoSEQ multiplex PCR was the method, and the copy in TCRdb shows in-frame clones only, minus some. The sample lists about 80,000 clones, under 95% occurring once. The sequencing here drew on peripheral blood, taken before pregnancy. The receptors were sampled from a female donor with multiple sclerosis, enrolled in a pregnancy study. Each CDR3 is given with its conserved first and last residue. The D gene is left open where the match is weak. Not all rows give a size; the values are once, few, many and, for expanded clones, a class.

CATRGRGYEQYF TGTGCCACCCGGGGCAGGGGCTACGAGCAGTACTTC NA TRBJ2-7 TRBV6-6 NA
CASSLQESSYEQYF TGTGCCAGCAGTCTACAGGAGAGCTCCTACGAGCAGTACTTC NA TRBJ2-7 TRBV27 NA
CASSPSLLAGGPRHHEQFF TGTGCCAGCAGTCCAAGCTTACTAGCGGGAGGGCCGAGACACCATGAGCAGTTCTTC TRBD2 TRBJ2-1 TRBV28 NA
CASSLGANEQFF TGCGCCAGCAGCTTGGGGGCCAATGAGCAGTTCTTC NA TRBJ2-1 TRBV5-1 NA
CSVEDPAGHSMSSYNEQFF TGCAGCGTTGAAGATCCCGCGGGCCACTCGATGAGCTCCTACAATGAGCAGTTCTTC NA TRBJ2-1 TRBV29-1 NA
CASSSDWTGLNTQYF TGTGCCAGCAGTTCTGACTGGACAGGACTCAATACGCAGTATTTT TRBD1 TRBJ2-3 TRBV27 NA
CASSRQGGYGYTF TGTGCCAGCAGCCGACAGGGGGGCTATGGCTACACCTTC TRBD1 TRBJ1-2 TRBV14 NA
CASSAGTASLYGYTF TGTGCCAGCAGTGCCGGGACAGCAAGCCTCTATGGCTACACCTTC TRBD1 TRBJ1-2 TRBV6-1 NA
CASSVLASSYNEQFF TGCGCCAGCAGCGTACTAGCGTCTTCCTACAATGAGCAGTTCTTC TRBD2 TRBJ2-1 TRBV5-1 once
CASSQRLATGGYTF TGTGCCAGCAGCCAGAGGCTGGCCACGGGTGGCTACACCTTC NA TRBJ1-2 TRBV7-9 few
CASSLRVWTYEQYF TGCGCCAGCAGCCTCAGGGTGTGGACCTACGAGCAGTACTTC NA TRBJ2-7 TRBV4-3 NA
CASSVGSSGSPTDTQYF TGTGCCAGCAGCGTAGGTTCCAGCGGGAGTCCCACAGATACGCAGTATTTT TRBD2 TRBJ2-3 TRBV9 NA
CASSGLGATNEKLFF TGTGCCAGCAGTGGTCTGGGGGCCACTAATGAAAAACTGTTTTTT NA TRBJ1-4 TRBV2 NA
CASSIGSSYNEQFF TGTGCCAGTAGTATAGGGAGCTCCTACAATGAGCAGTTCTTC NA TRBJ2-1 TRBV19 NA
CASSQGLADYNEQFF TGTGCCAGCAGCCAAGGACTAGCGGACTACAATGAGCAGTTCTTC TRBD2 TRBJ2-1 TRBV4-2 NA
CASSPPGGGETQYF TGTGCCAGCTCCCCTCCGGGGGGGGGAGAGACCCAGTACTTC TRBD2 TRBJ2-5 TRBV18 once
CASSFPVSGIGTGELFF TGTGCCAGCAGCTTTCCGGTTAGCGGGATTGGCACCGGGGAGCTGTTTTTT TRBD2 TRBJ2-2 TRBV5-4 NA